These 25 T cell receptor beta chains share one sample of origin, sequenced in a study of control samples from healthy donors and cancer patients. Profiling relied on immunoSEQ multiplex PCR, and the TCRdb table lists in-frame clones only, not all of them. Of some 87,000 clones in the sample, 65% to 90% are singletons; the top ten hold 9.5% to 13%. Sequencing was carried out using PBMCs. These receptors were taken from a man in his sixties with head and neck cancer.

The rearrangement links TRBV27 to TRBJ2-3; D perhaps matches TRBD2 (5 bases). The V gene lost 4 bases and the J gene lost 0 bases, with 26 bases spanning the gap. The CDR3 contains 20 residues. Germline lookup yields CDR1 MNHEY and CDR2 SMNVEV (reference sequence). Here the CDR3 reads CASSSIGGSWSGTSTDTQYF. In DNA, the CDR3 is TGTGCCAGCAGTTCGATAGGTGGGTCCTGGAGCGGCACTAGCACAGATACGCAGTATTTT.

V is TRBV5-1 and J is TRBJ2-7, with 10 bases identical to TRBD2. This CDR3 region has 15 residues. Germline V lookup: CDR1 SGHRS, CDR2 YFSETQ. The V segment lost 0 bases and the J segment 3 bases; nucleotides outside the gene matches: 3. Written as DNA, the CDR3 is TGCGCCAGCAGCTTGGTGGCTAGCGGGAGCTACGAGCAGTACTTC. This gives the protein CASSLVASGSYEQYF.

The count of this clone is one. This chain connects TRBV12-3 or TRBV12-4 to TRBJ2-2; either TRBD1 or TRBD2 may supply D (5 bases each). This CDR3 has 13 residues. The germline V and J ends were trimmed by 3 bases and 7 bases, with 9 bases remaining between them. The CDR3 bases are TGTGCCAGCAGTTTTGAGGGGATCGGGGAGCTGTTTTTT. Its translation is CASSFEGIGELFF.

The chain links TRBV7-6 to TRBJ1-1; D is undetermined. Deletions cut 5 bases from V and 0 bases from J, with 13 bases between. The CDR3 spans 15 residues. Germline-derived CDR1 and CDR2 are SGHVS and FNYEAQ. CDR3 DNA sequence: TGTGCCAGCAGCCCTCAAGAGACTGTGAACACTGAAGCTTTCTTT. Residues: CASSPQETVNTEAFF.

CDR3 sequence: CASSFSGGGDTQYF. The CDR3 coding sequence is TGTGCCAGCAGTTTTAGCGGAGGGGGAGATACGCAGTATTTT. The chain recombines TRBV27 with TRBJ2-3; the D gene could be TRBD1 or TRBD2 (6 bases each). Trimming cost V 3 bases and J 5 bases, with 12 bases left between them. The CDR3 is 14 amino acids. CDR1 and CDR2 (germline): MNHEY, SMNVEV (reference sequence).

V and J are TRBV28 and TRBJ1-1; no reliable D call. Germline V CDR1 and CDR2: MDHEN, SYDVKM. V was cut by 3 bases and J by 0 bases, with 11 bases left in between. The CDR3 totals 15 residues. CDR3 DNA: TGTGCCAGCAGTTTGCCACAGTCAATGAACACTGAAGCTTTCTTT. Amino acid sequence: CASSLPQSMNTEAFF. The whole variable domain, filled in from reference TRBV28 and TRBJ1-1, reads DVKVTQSSRYLVKRTGEKVFLECVQDMDHENMFWYRQDPGLGLRLIYFSYDVKMKEKGDIPEGYSVSREKKERFSLILESASTNQTSMYLCASSLPQSMNTEAFFGQGTRLTVV.

The J gene is TRBJ2-1, the V gene TRBV7-9; 13 nucleotides match TRBD2. Losses at the gene ends were 5 bases for V and 9 bases for J; bases not matched to a gene: 10. Germline assignment: CDR1 SEHNR and CDR2 FQNEAQ (reference sequence). This CDR3 has 16 amino acids. The CDR3 region is CASSPRTSGSSGEQFF. Here the CDR3 DNA reads TGTGCCAGCAGCCCGCGGACTAGCGGGAGCTCAGGTGAGCAGTTCTTC.

The chain is built from TRBV2 and TRBJ1-4, with 12 bases aligning to TRBD1. The CDR3 sequence is 15 residues long. Unmatched junction bases numbered 4, after V lost 3 bases and J lost 8 bases. Germline values: CDR1 SNHLY, CDR2 FYNNEI. CDR3 sequence reads: CASSEGQGAYEKLFF. CDR3 DNA sequence: TGTGCCAGCAGTGAGGGACAGGGGGCCTACGAAAAACTGTTTTTT.

The chain joins TRBV6-1 to TRBJ1-1; D not certain. Germline-derived CDR1 and CDR2 are MNHNS and SASEGT. CDR3 length: 15 residues. V was cut by 2 bases and J by 0 bases, with 10 bases left in between. The CDR3 DNA reads as TGTGCCAGCAGTGAAAAGACAAGCATGAACACTGAAGCTTTCTTT. Translating gives CASSEKTSMNTEAFF.

V and J are TRBV3-1 (or the pseudogene TRBV3-2) and TRBJ2-5; maybe TRBD1 (7 bases). V shed 0 bases and J shed 4 bases, with 15 bases lying between them. The CDR3 runs to 16 residues. Germline V gene lookup returns CDR1 LGHDT and CDR2 YNNKEL (reference sequence). CDR3 sequence (DNA): TGTGCCAGCAGCCAAGAAGGCGGGGCAGGGGGAGAGACCCAGTACTTC. Protein sequence: CASSQEGGAGGETQYF.

This clone was seen a handful of times. This chain connects TRBV7-2 to TRBJ2-7; D gene uncertain. CDR1 is SGHTA, CDR2 FQGNSA, per germline. V shed 1 base and J shed 0 bases, with 7 bases lying between them. CDR3 length: 14 amino acids. This CDR3 is CASSLVGSSYEQYF. CDR3 nucleotides: TGTGCCAGCAGCTTAGTCGGAAGCTCCTACGAGCAGTACTTC.

V is TRBV2 and J is TRBJ1-6; the D is unclear. This CDR3 region has 14 residues. The V gene lost 4 bases and the J gene lost 4 bases, with 8 bases spanning the gap. Looked up from germline, CDR1 is SNHLY and CDR2 is FYNNEI. The CDR3 DNA follows: TGTGCCAGCAGTGTTTACCCTTATAATTCACCCCTCCACTTT. Amino acids: CASSVYPYNSPLHF.

The CDR3 nucleotides read TGCGCCAGCAGCCAAGCGCCAGGGGACTACAATGAGCAGTTCTTC. It encodes CASSQAPGDYNEQFF. The V gene is TRBV4-1, the J gene TRBJ2-1; D may be TRBD1 (6 bases). The CDR3 sequence is 15 residues long. The germline V and J ends were trimmed by 1 base and 3 bases, with 10 bases remaining between them. The germline gives CDR1 MGHRA, CDR2 YSYEKL.

The chain couples TRBV27 to TRBJ2-5; TRBD2 matches at 8 bases. V lost 0 bases, J lost 7 bases, and 10 bases stayed unmatched. Germline CDR1 reads MNHEY; CDR2 reads SMNVEV (reference sequence). The CDR3 spans 16 residues. CDR3 sequence reads: CASSLSPGGIQGTQYF. CDR3 DNA sequence: TGTGCCAGCAGTTTATCACCGGGGGGGATCCAGGGGACCCAGTACTTC.

The J gene is TRBJ2-2, the V gene TRBV29-1; D is possibly TRBD2 (7 bases). The germline gives CDR1 SQVTM, CDR2 ANQGSEA. The CDR3 totals 14 residues. The ends were cut back, 4 bases at V and 0 bases at J, with 9 bases in the middle. The CDR3 bases are TGCAGCGTTGCGGGGGGCACGAACACCGGGGAGCTGTTTTTT. Its protein product is CSVAGGTNTGELFF.

The V call is TRBV5-6, the J call TRBJ1-5; the D gene is possibly TRBD1 (5 bases). Germline lookup yields CDR1 SGHDT and CDR2 YYEEEE. V lost 3 bases to trimming and J lost 1 base, with 17 bases between them. CDR3 size: 17 residues. Written as DNA, the CDR3 is TGTGCCAGCAGCTCGAGTGTGGATGGGGGGAGCAATCAGCCCCAGCATTTT. It encodes CASSSSVDGGSNQPQHF.

The V call is TRBV27, the J call TRBJ2-2, with 14 nucleotides matching TRBD2. Trimming took 5 bases from V and 5 from J; bases not matched to a gene: 4. The germline V gene has CDR1 MNHEY and CDR2 SMNVEV (reference sequence). The CDR3 totals 16 residues. Written as DNA, the CDR3 is TGTGCCAGCAGTCCAGGGACTAGCGGGAGAACCGGGGAGCTGTTTTTT. This translates into CASSPGTSGRTGELFF.

The chain has TRBV5-4 and TRBJ2-1, with 7 nucleotides matching TRBD2. The CDR3 is 16 amino acids. Germline trimming cut 3 bases from V and 3 bases from J; bases unmatched to any gene: 9. Germline V gives CDR1 SGHNT, CDR2 YYREEE (reference sequence). The CDR3, as DNA: TGTGCCAGCAGCTCTCGGGCGGGGGAGCTCTACAATGAGCAGTTCTTC. Its protein is CASSSRAGELYNEQFF.

The chain employs TRBV28 and TRBJ2-7, with 8 bases that match TRBD2. The CDR3 extends over 14 amino acids. With 7 bases clipped from V and 6 bases from J, the junction kept 11 bases outside the gene matches. Germline-derived CDR1 and CDR2 are MDHEN and SYDVKM. The CDR3 DNA reads as TGTGCCAGCACCCCGGGGGGGGCTCGAGTCGAGCAGTACTTC. It encodes CASTPGGARVEQYF.

The chain recombines TRBV7-9 with TRBJ2-5; 7 nucleotides align to TRBD2. Germline trimming cut 5 bases from V and 1 base from J; bases unmatched to any gene: 7. The germline gives CDR1 SEHNR, CDR2 FQNEAQ (reference sequence). The CDR3 is 15 amino acids. The CDR3 coding sequence is TGTGCCAGCAGCCCAGGCGGGGGTCCCCAAGAGACCCAGTACTTC. Residues: CASSPGGGPQETQYF. The whole variable domain, filled in from reference TRBV7-9 and TRBJ2-5, reads DTGVSQNPRHKITKRGQNVTFRCDPISEHNRLYWYRQTLGQGPEFLTYFQNEAQLEKSRLLSDRFSAERPKGSFSTLEIQRTEQGDSAMYLCASSPGGGPQETQYFGPGTRLLVL.

V usage is TRBV28 and J usage is TRBJ2-7, with 10 bases fitting TRBD1. Germline-derived CDR1 and CDR2 are MDHEN and SYDVKM. The CDR3 is 14 residues long. With 6 bases clipped from V and 2 bases from J, the junction kept 4 bases outside the gene matches. CDR3 sequence (DNA): TGTGCCAGCAGATCCGGACAGGGGGCCTACGAGCAGTACTTC. Translating gives CASRSGQGAYEQYF.

DNA of the CDR3: TGTGCCATCAGTGAGTTGCGGGAGAGGTACGAGCAGTACTTC. This gives the protein CAISELRERYEQYF. The chain recombines TRBV10-3 with TRBJ2-7; TRBD2 aligns across 7 bases. The CDR3 extends over 14 amino acids. With V trimmed by 1 base and J by 4 bases, 4 bases remained unmatched. Germline CDR1 ENHRY, CDR2 SYGVKD.

The V call is TRBV29-1, the J call TRBJ2-5; TRBD1 agrees at 8 bases. Trimming at V came to 5 bases and at J to 0 bases, leaving 14 bases not matched to a gene. The CDR3 runs 17 residues. From germline, CDR1 is SQVTM and CDR2 ANQGSEA. The CDR3 region is CSVLGQGASGDQETQYF. The CDR3 DNA is TGCAGCGTTCTGGGTCAGGGGGCTTCGGGGGACCAAGAGACCCAGTACTTC.

The gene calls are TRBV6-1 and TRBJ1-1; no reliable D call. This CDR3 has 14 amino acids. Germline loops: CDR1 MNHNS, CDR2 SASEGT. Trimming removed 2 bases from V and 1 base from J, with 8 bases in between. CDR3 bases: TGTGCCAGCAGTGAACTCATCCCGAACACTGAAGCTTTCTTT. Protein: CASSELIPNTEAFF.

V usage is TRBV10-2 and J usage is TRBJ1-5; 7 positions agree with TRBD1. This CDR3 region has 14 residues. Per the germline V gene, CDR1 is WSHSY and CDR2 is SAAADI. Unmatched junction bases numbered 7, after V lost 7 bases and J lost 4 bases. The CDR3 sequence is CASTQSQGNQPQHF. The CDR3 bases are TGCGCCAGCACCCAATCACAGGGGAATCAGCCCCAGCATTTT.